This T cell receptor (beta chain) came from a study of shared clonotypes between healthy human individuals. Each CD8 memory set brought CD45RO+ cells together with CCR7-negative CD45RA+ TemRA cells. Assay used: immunoSEQ multiplex PCR; TCRdb lists only in-frame clones, some missing. Counted here are more than 550,000 clones, 90% occurring once; the ten biggest clones make up 34%. The CDR3 has 13 residues. The germline gives CDR1 SGHKS, CDR2 YYEKEE (reference sequence). Trimming removed 3 bases at V and 0 bases at J, with 7 bases between. This chain uses TRBV5-5 with TRBJ2-7; D might be TRBD2 (6 bases). The clonotype originates from a man between 18 and 29 years old in good health. Some clones in this sample may be carry-over from other donors' samples. Source material: memory CD8+ T cells from PBMCs. The subset was: CD45RO+ cells pooled with CCR7-negative TemRA cells. CDR3 in DNA: TGTGCCAGCAGCTGGACTATCTCCTACGAGCAGTACTTC. Protein product: CASSWTISYEQYF.